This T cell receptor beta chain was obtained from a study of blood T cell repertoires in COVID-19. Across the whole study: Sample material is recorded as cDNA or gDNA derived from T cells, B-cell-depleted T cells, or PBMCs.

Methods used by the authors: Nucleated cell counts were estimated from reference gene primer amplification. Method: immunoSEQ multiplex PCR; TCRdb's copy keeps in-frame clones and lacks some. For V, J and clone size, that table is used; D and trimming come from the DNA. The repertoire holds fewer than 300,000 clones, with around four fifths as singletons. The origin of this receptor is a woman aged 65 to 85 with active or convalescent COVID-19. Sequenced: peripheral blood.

CDR3 nucleotides: TGCGCCAGCAGCAAACTAGCGGCCTACCAAGAGACCCAGTACTTC. It codes for CASSKLAAYQETQYF. The V call is TRBV5-1, the J call TRBJ2-5, with 8 bases lining up with TRBD2. The V gene end was trimmed by 4 bases and the J gene end by 0 bases; junction bases not matched to a gene: 5. This CDR3 has 15 amino acids. From germline, CDR1 is SGHRS and CDR2 YFSETQ.